This TCR beta chain was sequenced in a study of neurological immune-mediated disorders. General study results and limits: TCR clonal expansion peaked in HTLV-1-associated myelopathy patients and was lowest in multiple sclerosis patients.

Time point given: longitudinal time-point 2. Unsorted libraries were prepared from 2 million PBMCs held at -80 C. With 10-nucleotide random UMIs, 5'RACE was used to make the cDNA. TCRdb used MiXCR to reprocess the 5' RACE reads, holding one entry per CDR3 protein. This table holds around 90,000 distinct CDR3 sequences, about 13% found once. V was clipped by 7 bases and J by 9 bases; unmatched bases: 13. From germline, CDR1 is MDHEN and CDR2 SYDVKM. The CDR3 extends over 15 amino acids. Concerning this clonotype itself: Antigen: not known.

The gene calls are TRBV28 and TRBJ2-7, with 12 nucleotides matching TRBD2. The sample taken for sequencing was PBMCs. This sequence was found in a female donor with HTLV-1-associated myelopathy (HAM/TSP). CDR3 DNA sequence: TGTGCCAGCAACTCCGCTAGCGGGGGGGGCCCGCGGCAGTACTTC. Protein: CASNSASGGGPRQYF.